The sequence of this TCR beta chain was determined in a study of OX40 agonist ivuxolimab in advanced cancers. About the study: The group had a mean age of roughly 56 years, ranged from about 23 to 85, and was around 86% male. Points from the study as a whole: More expanded clones were seen, on average, in CD8+ T cells than in CD4+.

As to this clone: No antigen is known for it.

Deletions cut 4 bases from V and 0 bases from J, with 8 bases between. The CDR3 is 14 residues long. CDR1 and CDR2 (germline): LNHDA, SQIVND (reference sequence). Assay: immunoSEQ multiplex PCR; the TCRdb copy retains only in-frame clones and omits some. The data show about 96,000 clones, with about 92% seen just once and about 1.6% held by the top ten. The sequencing here drew on CD4+ or CD8+ T cells sorted from blood, taken in a trial of the OX40 agonist ivuxolimab. This receptor was identified in an adult with an advanced solid tumor such as melanoma, head and neck, liver or kidney cancer. The rearrangement links TRBV19 to TRBJ2-3; no definite D call. In DNA form, the CDR3 reads TGTGCCAGTAGTACACATTCCAGCACAGATACGCAGTATTTT. This codes for CASSTHSSTDTQYF.